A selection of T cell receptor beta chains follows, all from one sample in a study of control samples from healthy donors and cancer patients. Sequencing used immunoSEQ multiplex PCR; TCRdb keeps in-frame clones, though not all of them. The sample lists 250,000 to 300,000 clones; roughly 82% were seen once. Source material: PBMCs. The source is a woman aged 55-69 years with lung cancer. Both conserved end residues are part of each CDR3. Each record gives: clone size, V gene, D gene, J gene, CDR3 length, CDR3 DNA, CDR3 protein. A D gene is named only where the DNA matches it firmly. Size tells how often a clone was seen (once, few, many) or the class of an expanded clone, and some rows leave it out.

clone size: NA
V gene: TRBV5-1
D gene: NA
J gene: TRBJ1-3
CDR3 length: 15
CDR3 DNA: TGCGCCAGCAGCTTGGGCGGAGGTTCTGGAAACACCATATATTTT
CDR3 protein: CASSLGGGSGNTIYF

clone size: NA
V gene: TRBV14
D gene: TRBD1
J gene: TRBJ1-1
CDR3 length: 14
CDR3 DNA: TGTGCCAGCAGCCAAGGACAGGGGTACACTGAAGCTTTCTTT
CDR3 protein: CASSQGQGYTEAFF

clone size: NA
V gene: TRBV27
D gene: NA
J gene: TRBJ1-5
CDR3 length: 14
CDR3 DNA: TGTGCCAGCAGAGGGGGGGCGCAGAGTCAGCCCCAGCATTTT
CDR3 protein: CASRGGAQSQPQHF

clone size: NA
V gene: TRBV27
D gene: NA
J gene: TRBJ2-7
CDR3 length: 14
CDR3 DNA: TGTGCCAGCACCAATAGGGGGGGCCACTACGAGCAGTACTTC
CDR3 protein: CASTNRGGHYEQYF

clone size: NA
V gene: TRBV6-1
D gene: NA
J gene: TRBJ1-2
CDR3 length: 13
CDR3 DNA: TGTGCCAGCAGTGAAAGTGCGAGCTATGGCTACACCTTC
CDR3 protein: CASSESASYGYTF

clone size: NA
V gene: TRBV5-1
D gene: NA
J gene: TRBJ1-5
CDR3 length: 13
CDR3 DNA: TGCGCCAGCAGCTCCGAAGGGCAGGAGCCCCAGCATTTT
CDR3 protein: CASSSEGQEPQHF

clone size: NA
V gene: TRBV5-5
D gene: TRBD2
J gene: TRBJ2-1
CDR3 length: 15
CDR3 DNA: TGTGCCAGCAGCTTAGGACTAGCGGCCTCGAGTGAGCAGTTCTTC
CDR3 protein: CASSLGLAASSEQFF

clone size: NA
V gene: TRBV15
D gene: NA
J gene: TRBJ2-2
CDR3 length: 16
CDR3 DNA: TGTGCCACCAGCTCGATCTTAACCCCGGGAACCGGGGAGCTGTTTTTT
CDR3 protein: CATSSILTPGTGELFF

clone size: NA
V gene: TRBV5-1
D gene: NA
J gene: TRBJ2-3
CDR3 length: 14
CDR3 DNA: TGCGCCAGCAGAGCTACAGGATTAACAGATACGCAGTATTTT
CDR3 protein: CASRATGLTDTQYF

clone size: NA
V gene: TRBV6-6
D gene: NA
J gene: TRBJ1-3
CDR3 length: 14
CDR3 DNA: TGTGCCAGCAGTTACGGGGGGCCGGGAAACACCATATATTTT
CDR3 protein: CASSYGGPGNTIYF

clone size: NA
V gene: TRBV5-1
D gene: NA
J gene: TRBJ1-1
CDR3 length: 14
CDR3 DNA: TGCGCCAGCAGCTCCAGCGGGGAGTACACTGAAGCTTTCTTT
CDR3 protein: CASSSSGEYTEAFF

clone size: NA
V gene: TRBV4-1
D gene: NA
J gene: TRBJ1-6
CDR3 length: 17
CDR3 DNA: TGCGCCAGCAGCCAAGGGGCCGGCTGGATAGATAATTCACCCCTCCACTTT
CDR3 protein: CASSQGAGWIDNSPLHF

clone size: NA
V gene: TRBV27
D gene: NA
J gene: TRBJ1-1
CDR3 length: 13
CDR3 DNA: TGTGCCAGCAGTATAAGGGTCTTCACTGAAGCTTTCTTT
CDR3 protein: CASSIRVFTEAFF

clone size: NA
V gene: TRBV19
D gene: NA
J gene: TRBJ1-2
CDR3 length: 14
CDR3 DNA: TGTGCCAGTAGTATTGGGGGAGACAGCTATGGCTACACCTTC
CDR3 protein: CASSIGGDSYGYTF

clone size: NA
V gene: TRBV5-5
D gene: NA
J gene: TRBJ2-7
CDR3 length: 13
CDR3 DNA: TGTGCCAGCAGCTCGCCTAGGTATGACGAGCAGTACTTC
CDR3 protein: CASSSPRYDEQYF

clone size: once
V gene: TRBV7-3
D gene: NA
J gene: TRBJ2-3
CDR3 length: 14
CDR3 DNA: TGTGCCAGCAGCCGGACCCCTAGCACAGATACGCAGTATTTT
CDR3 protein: CASSRTPSTDTQYF

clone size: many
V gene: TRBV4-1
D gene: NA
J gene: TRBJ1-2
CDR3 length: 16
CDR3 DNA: TGCGCCAGCAGCCAAGTCACAGGGCGATCCAACTATGGCTACACCTTC
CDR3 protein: CASSQVTGRSNYGYTF

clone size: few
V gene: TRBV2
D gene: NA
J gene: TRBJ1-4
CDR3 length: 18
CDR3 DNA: TGTGCCAGCTCCCGAAGAGGGCCAGGGAATTTGGCTAATGAAAAACTGTTTTTT
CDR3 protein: CASSRRGPGNLANEKLFF

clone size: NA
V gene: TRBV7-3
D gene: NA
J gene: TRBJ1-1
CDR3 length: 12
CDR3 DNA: TGTGCCAGCAGCTTAGAGGGCGGTGAAGCTTTCTTT
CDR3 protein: CASSLEGGEAFF

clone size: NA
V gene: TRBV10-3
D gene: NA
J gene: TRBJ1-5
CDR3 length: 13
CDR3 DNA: TGTGCCATCAGGCAGTATAGCAATCAGCCCCAGCATTTT
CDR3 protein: CAIRQYSNQPQHF

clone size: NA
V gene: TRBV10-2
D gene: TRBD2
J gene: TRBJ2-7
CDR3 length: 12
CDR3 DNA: TGCGCCAGCAGCACTAGCGGCTACGAGCAGTACTTC
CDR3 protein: CASSTSGYEQYF

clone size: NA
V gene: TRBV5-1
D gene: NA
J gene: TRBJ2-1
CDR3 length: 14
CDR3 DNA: TGCGCCAGCAGCTTTAGCGACACCTACAATGAGCAGTTCTTC
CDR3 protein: CASSFSDTYNEQFF

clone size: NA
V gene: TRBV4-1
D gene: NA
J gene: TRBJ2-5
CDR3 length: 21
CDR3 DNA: TGCGCCAGCAGCCCTAAAGTTTCTTACGGTCGAAGCGGAATCTCAGGGGAGACCCAGTACTTC
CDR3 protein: CASSPKVSYGRSGISGETQYF

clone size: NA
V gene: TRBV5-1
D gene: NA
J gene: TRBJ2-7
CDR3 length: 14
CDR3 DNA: TGCGCCAGCAGCTTGGAAGCAGTAGGGGAGGAGCAGTACTTC
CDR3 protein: CASSLEAVGEEQYF

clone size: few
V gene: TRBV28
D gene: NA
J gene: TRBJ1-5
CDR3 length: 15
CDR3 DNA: TGTGCCAGCCTTTATTCCGGGGGTAGTCATCAGCCCCAGCATTTT
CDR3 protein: CASLYSGGSHQPQHF

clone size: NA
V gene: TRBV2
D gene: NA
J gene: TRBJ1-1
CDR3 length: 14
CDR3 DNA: TGTGCCAGCAAGTTCAACAGGGAAGACACTGAAGCTTTCTTT
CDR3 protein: CASKFNREDTEAFF

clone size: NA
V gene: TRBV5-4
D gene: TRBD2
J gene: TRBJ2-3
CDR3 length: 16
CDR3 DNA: TGTGCCAGCAGCTCACAAAGCGGGAGGAGGGGAGATACGCAGTATTTT
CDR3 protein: CASSSQSGRRGDTQYF

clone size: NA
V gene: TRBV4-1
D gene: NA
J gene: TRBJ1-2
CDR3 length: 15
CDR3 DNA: TGCGCCAGCAGCCAAGATCAGAACCTGAACTATGGCTACACCTTC
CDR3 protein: CASSQDQNLNYGYTF

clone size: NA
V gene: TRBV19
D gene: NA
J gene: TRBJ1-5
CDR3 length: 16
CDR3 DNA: TGTGCCAGTACCCGGGGGCAGCCGAATAGCAATCAGCCCCAGCATTTT
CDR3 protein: CASTRGQPNSNQPQHF

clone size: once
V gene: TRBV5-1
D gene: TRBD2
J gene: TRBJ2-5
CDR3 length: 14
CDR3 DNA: TGCGCCAGCAGCATACAAGGGAGGGAAGAGACCCAGTACTTC
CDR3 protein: CASSIQGREETQYF

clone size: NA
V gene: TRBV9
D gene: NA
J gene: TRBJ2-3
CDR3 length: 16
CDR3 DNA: TGTGCCAGCAGCTCCCCCCCTGGAGGGGAGGAAGATACGCAGTATTTT
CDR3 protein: CASSSPPGGEEDTQYF

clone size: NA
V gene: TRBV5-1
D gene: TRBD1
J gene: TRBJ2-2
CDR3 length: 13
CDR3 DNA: TGCGCCAGCAGCACAGGGGTGACCGGGGAGCTGTTTTTT
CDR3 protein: CASSTGVTGELFF

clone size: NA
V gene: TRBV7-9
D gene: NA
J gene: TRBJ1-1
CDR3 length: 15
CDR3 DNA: TGTGCCAGCAGCTTATCAGTCGGCGGAAACACTGAAGCTTTCTTT
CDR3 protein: CASSLSVGGNTEAFF

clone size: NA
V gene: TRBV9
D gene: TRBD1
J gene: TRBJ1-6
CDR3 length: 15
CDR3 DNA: TGTGCCAGCAGCGCGGACAGGGGGCATGGATCACCCCTCCACTTT
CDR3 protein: CASSADRGHGSPLHF

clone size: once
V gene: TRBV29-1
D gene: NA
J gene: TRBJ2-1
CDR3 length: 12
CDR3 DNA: TGCAGCGTTGCCCTGGCCTACAATGAGCAGTTCTTC
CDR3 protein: CSVALAYNEQFF

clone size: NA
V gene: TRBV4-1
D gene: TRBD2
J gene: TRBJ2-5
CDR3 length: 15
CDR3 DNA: TGCGCCAGCAGTCCAAGGACTAGCGGGAGAGGGACCCAGTACTTC
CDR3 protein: CASSPRTSGRGTQYF

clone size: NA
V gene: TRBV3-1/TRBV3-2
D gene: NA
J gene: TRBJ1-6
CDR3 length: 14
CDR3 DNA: TGTGCCAGCAGCCAAGGGTCCTATAATTCACCCCTCCACTTT
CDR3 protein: CASSQGSYNSPLHF

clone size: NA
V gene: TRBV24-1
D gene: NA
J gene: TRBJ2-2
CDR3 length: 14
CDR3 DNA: TGTGCCACCAGTGAGGAGACGGTTCCCGGGGAGCTGTTTTTT
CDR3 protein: CATSEETVPGELFF

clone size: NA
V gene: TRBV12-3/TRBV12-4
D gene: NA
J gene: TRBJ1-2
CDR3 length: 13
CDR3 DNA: TGTGCCAGCAGCAAGAGGTCCAACTATGGCTACACCTTC
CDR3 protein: CASSKRSNYGYTF

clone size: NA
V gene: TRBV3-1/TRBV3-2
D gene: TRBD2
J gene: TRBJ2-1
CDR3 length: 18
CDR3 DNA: TGTGCCAGCAGCCAAGATCCTATTGGCGGGAGGGCCAAGAATGAGCAGTTCTTC
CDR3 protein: CASSQDPIGGRAKNEQFF

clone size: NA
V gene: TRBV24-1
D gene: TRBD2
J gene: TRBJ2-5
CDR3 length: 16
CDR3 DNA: TGTGCCACCCCACCATTGGGACTAGCGGGACAAGAGACCCAGTACTTC
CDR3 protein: CATPPLGLAGQETQYF

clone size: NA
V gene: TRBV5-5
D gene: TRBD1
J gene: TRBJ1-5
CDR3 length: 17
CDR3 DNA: TGTGCCAGCAGCCCCCACAGGGGCGATGTGAGCAATCAGCCCCAGCATTTT
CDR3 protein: CASSPHRGDVSNQPQHF

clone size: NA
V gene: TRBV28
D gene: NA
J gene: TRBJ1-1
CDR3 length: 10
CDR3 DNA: TGTGCCAGCAACAAGGTTGAAGCTTTCTTT
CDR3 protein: CASNKVEAFF

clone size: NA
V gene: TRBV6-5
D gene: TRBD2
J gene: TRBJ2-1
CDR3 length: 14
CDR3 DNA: TGTGCCACGGGGAGGGCAGGGACCGCCAATGAGCAGTTCTTC
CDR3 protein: CATGRAGTANEQFF

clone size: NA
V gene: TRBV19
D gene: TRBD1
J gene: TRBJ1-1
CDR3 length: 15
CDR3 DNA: TGTGCCAGTAGTGAGCCCCGACAGGGATCCTCTGAAGCTTTCTTT
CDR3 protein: CASSEPRQGSSEAFF